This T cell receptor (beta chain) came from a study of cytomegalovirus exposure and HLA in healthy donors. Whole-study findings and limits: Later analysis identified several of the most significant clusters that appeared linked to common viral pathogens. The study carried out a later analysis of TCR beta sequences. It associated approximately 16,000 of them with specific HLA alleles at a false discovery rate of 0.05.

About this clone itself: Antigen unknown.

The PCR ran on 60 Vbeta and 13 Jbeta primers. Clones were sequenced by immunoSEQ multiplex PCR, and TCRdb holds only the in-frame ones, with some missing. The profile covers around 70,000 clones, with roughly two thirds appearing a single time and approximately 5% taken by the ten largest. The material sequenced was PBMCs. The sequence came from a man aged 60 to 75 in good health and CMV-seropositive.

The CDR3 is CASSAGTTYNEQFF. CDR3 DNA: TGCGCCAGCAGTGCCGGGACTACCTACAATGAGCAGTTCTTC. The chain is built from TRBV10-2 and TRBJ2-1; TRBD2 aligns across 7 bases. With V trimmed by 4 bases and J by 2 bases, 2 bases remained unmatched. The germline V gene has CDR1 WSHSY and CDR2 SAAADI. The CDR3 is 14 amino acids.